This T cell receptor beta chain was identified during a study of blood T cell repertoires in COVID-19. Germline loops: CDR1 GTSNPN, CDR2 SVGIG (reference sequence). The CDR3 length is 11 residues. Trimming took 4 bases from V and 4 from J, leaving 7 bases between them. The repertoire was sequenced with immunoSEQ multiplex PCR; TCRdb's copy has only in-frame clones and lacks some. The sample gives about 280,000 clones, roughly 90% of which show up once; roughly 5% is in the top ten. The V and J genes are TRBV30 and TRBJ1-1; D perhaps matches TRBD1 (5 bases). Sequencing was carried out using peripheral blood. This sequence originates from a man aged 40-50 years with acute or convalescent COVID-19. The CDR3 reads CAWNQGTEAFF. CDR3 bases: TGTGCCTGGAATCAGGGCACTGAAGCTTTCTTT. The full variable domain, rest sourced from reference TRBV30 and TRBJ1-1, is SQTIHQWPATLVQPVGSPLSLECTVEGTSNPNLYWYRQAAGRGLQLLFYSVGIGQISSEVPQNLSASRPQDRQFILSSKKLLLSDSGFYLCAWNQGTEAFFGQGTRLTVV.